What follows are 24 T cell receptor beta chains derived from one specimen sequenced in a study of blood T cells in healthy people across ages. Alongside a J-beta primer mix, a sample-barcoded 5' primer served in a second PCR lasting about 7 to 11 cycles. TCRdb re-analysed the 5' RACE reads in MiXCR, keeping a single row per CDR3 protein. The repertoire has some 760,000 distinct CDR3 sequences, approximately 25% of them found once; the top ten carry 9.4%. These records were also assigned to another study, of T cells of mothers and their children.

The sequenced material came from blood. The receptors were sampled from a boy under 18 in good health.

This clonotype has just a few counts. The V call is TRBV5-1, the J call TRBJ1-4; 12 positions agree with TRBD1. Germline loops: CDR1 SGHRS, CDR2 YFSETQ. With V trimmed by 1 base and J by 7 bases, 11 bases remained unmatched. The CDR3 has 18 residues. Here the CDR3 reads CASSLTGTGGVKSEKLFF. CDR3 DNA: TGCGCCAGCAGCTTGACCGGGACAGGGGGCGTAAAGAGTGAAAAACTGTTTTTT.

The chain carries TRBV27 and TRBJ2-3; no firm D call. V was shortened by 9 bases and J by 0 bases, with 10 bases between the two germline ends. CDR1 MNHEY and CDR2 SMNVEV come from the germline V gene (reference sequence). The CDR3 extends over 13 amino acids. Here the CDR3 reads CASELTSTDTQYF. The DNA of the CDR3 is TGTGCCAGTGAGCTGACTAGCACAGATACGCAGTATTTT.

This clonotype was recorded at least ten times. The J gene is TRBJ2-7, the V gene TRBV28; 7 nucleotides match TRBD2. CDR1 and CDR2 (germline): MDHEN, SYDVKM. The CDR3 is 14 amino acids. After removal of 6 bases from V and 2 bases from J, the junction contained 7 bases not matched to a gene. In nucleotides, the CDR3 is TGTGCCAGCAGGGAGGTGGGGGGGACCTACGAGCAGTACTTC. This sequence encodes CASREVGGTYEQYF.

This chain uses TRBV21-1 with TRBJ1-2. TRBV21-1 is marked as a pseudogene. The CDR3 is 14 amino acids. The CDR3 sequence is CASSSYRTAKGYTF. The CDR3 nucleotides read TGTGCCAGCAGCTCGTATCGGACTGCAAAGGGCTACACCTTC.

This chain uses TRBV13 with TRBJ2-1; no firm D call. The V and J ends lost 1 base and 9 bases respectively, with 10 bases between them. This CDR3 spans 13 amino acids. The germline V gene encodes CDR1 PRHDT and CDR2 FYEKMQ (reference sequence). The CDR3 DNA reads as TGTGCCAGCAGCTTAGAACGGGCAGGTGAGCAGTTCTTC. Amino acid sequence: CASSLERAGEQFF. Complete variable domain (other parts from reference TRBV13 and TRBJ2-1): AAGVIQSPRHLIKEKRETATLKCYPIPRHDTVYWYQQGPGQDPQFLISFYEKMQSDKGSIPDRFSAQQFSDYHSELNMSSLELGDSALYFCASSLERAGEQFFGPGTRLTVL.

The genes are TRBV28 and TRBJ1-2; 7 bases fit TRBD1. Germline V gives CDR1 MDHEN, CDR2 SYDVKM. CDR3 length: 15 amino acids. With V trimmed by 5 bases and J by 2 bases, 8 bases remained unmatched. CDR3 protein: CASSNYRGGNYGYTF. The CDR3 DNA follows: TGTGCCAGCAGTAACTACAGGGGAGGGAACTATGGCTACACCTTC.

This clonotype showed up just a few times. The chain uses TRBV12-3 or TRBV12-4 and TRBJ2-6; no clear D gene. Trimming took off 4 bases at V and 3 bases at J, with 7 bases between the two ends. The CDR3 sequence is 14 residues long. The CDR3 loop is CASSWDYGANVLTF. CDR3 DNA sequence: TGTGCCAGCAGTTGGGATTATGGGGCCAACGTCCTGACTTTC.

This clonotype was seen a few times. The rearrangement joins TRBV14 to TRBJ2-1; D is possibly TRBD2 (6 bases). Germline CDR1 SGHDN, CDR2 FVKESK. V shed 4 bases and J shed 0 bases, with 22 bases lying between them. The length of the CDR3 is 19 residues. CDR3 in amino acids: CASSPFAGLIMSSYNEQFF. CDR3 DNA: TGTGCCAGCAGCCCGTTTGCGGGACTGATTATGAGCTCCTACAATGAGCAGTTCTTC.

The chain joins TRBV5-6 to TRBJ1-1; a weak D match, TRBD1 (5 bases). CDR3 length: 15 residues. Deletions cut 3 bases from V and 0 bases from J, with 12 bases between. Per germline, CDR1 SGHDT and CDR2 YYEEEE. Written as DNA, the CDR3 is TGTGCCAGCAGCTCCGGGACGCCTATGAACACTGAAGCTTTCTTT. Residues: CASSSGTPMNTEAFF.

The J gene is TRBJ2-5, the V gene TRBV3-1; 8 nucleotides line up with TRBD2. The J call is in doubt because the DNA end fits TRBJ2-7 better. CDR1 is LGHDT, CDR2 YNNKEL, per germline (reference sequence). The CDR3 contains 16 residues. In DNA form, the CDR3 reads TGTGCCAGCAGCTTCCTGTCAGCGGGAGCTTTCTACGAGCAGTACTTC. This translates into CASSFLSAGAFYEQYF.

The chain uses TRBV15 and TRBJ2-5; TRBD2 matches at 7 bases. The J call is doubtful: the DNA matches TRBJ2-1 better. The CDR3 runs 15 residues. The V gene's germline CDR1 is LNHNV and CDR2 YYDKDF (reference sequence). The CDR3 sequence is CATSRAGGVGNEQFF. CDR3 bases: TGTGCCACCAGCAGAGCTGGGGGGGTTGGCAATGAGCAGTTCTTC.

This clonotype showed up just a few times. The chain is built from TRBV7-2 and TRBJ2-5; D tentatively reads TRBD1 or TRBD2 (5 bases each). The V and J ends lost 0 bases and 5 bases respectively, with 16 bases between them. The CDR3 extends over 16 amino acids. Per the germline V gene, CDR1 is SGHTA and CDR2 is FQGNSA. The CDR3 reads CASSLASTPGRETQYF. CDR3 bases: TGTGCCAGCAGCTTAGCTTCTACGCCGGGGCGGGAGACCCAGTACTTC.

The V and J genes are TRBV7-2 and TRBJ1-2, with 10 bases matching TRBD1. The V gene end was trimmed by 4 bases and the J gene end by 7 bases; junction bases not matched to a gene: 6. This CDR3 spans 14 amino acids. Germline values: CDR1 SGHTA, CDR2 FQGNSA. The CDR3 spells CASSSRQGAFGYTF. The CDR3 region has the DNA TGTGCCAGCAGCTCCCGACAGGGGGCGTTTGGCTACACCTTC.

The chain carries TRBV6-1 and TRBJ2-3; a possible D gene is TRBD2 (5 bases). The CDR3 is 14 amino acids. Trimming shortened V by 0 bases and J by 3 bases, and 7 bases separated the two germline ends. Germline CDR1 reads MNHNS; CDR2 reads SASEGT. CDR3 nucleotides: TGTGCCAGCAGTGAAGCGAGGGTAACAGATACGCAGTATTTT. Its protein product is CASSEARVTDTQYF.

This chain links TRBV28 with TRBJ2-7, with 8 positions matching TRBD2. The CDR3 totals 15 residues. The V gene's germline CDR1 is MDHEN and CDR2 SYDVKM. The trim removed 5 bases at V and 4 bases at J, leaving 10 bases unmatched. The CDR3 sequence is CASSPGGAGRYEQYF. CDR3 sequence (DNA): TGTGCCAGCAGTCCGGGGGGGGCAGGGAGGTACGAGCAGTACTTC.

The chain's CDR3 is CSADRPNTGELFF. DNA for the CDR3: TGCAGCGCCGACCGACCGAACACCGGGGAGCTGTTTTTT. This chain links TRBV29-1 with TRBJ2-2; D is unclear. This CDR3 contains 13 residues. Trimming took off 7 bases at V and 0 bases at J, with 9 bases between the two ends. In germline, CDR1 is SQVTM, CDR2 ANQGSEA.

The sample holds a few counts of this clonotype. The J gene is TRBJ2-7, the V gene TRBV5-1; D is unclear. V lost 0 bases to trimming and J lost 6 bases, with 13 bases between them. Per the germline V gene, CDR1 is SGHRS and CDR2 is YFSETQ. This CDR3 is built from 14 residues. The CDR3 DNA reads TGCGCCAGCAGCTTGGAGGCCAATGCCGGCGAGCAGTACTTC. Encoded protein: CASSLEANAGEQYF. The full variable domain, its missing parts supplied by reference TRBV5-1 and TRBJ2-7, is KAGVTQTPRYLIKTRGQQVTLSCSPISGHRSVSWYQQTPGQGLQFLFEYFSETQRNKGNFPGRFSGRQFSNSRSEMNVSTLELGDSALYLCASSLEANAGEQYFGPGTRLTVT.

V usage is TRBV7-9 and J usage is TRBJ2-7; D unclear. CDR3 length: 14 amino acids. The germline gives CDR1 SEHNR, CDR2 FQNEAQ (reference sequence). V shed 4 bases and J shed 7 bases, with 17 bases lying between them. CDR3 nucleotide sequence: TGTGCCAGCAGCTCCACCTACGGATCTGGAGAGCAGTACTTC. Amino acids: CASSSTYGSGEQYF.

This clonotype came up a few times. This sequence joins TRBV11-1 and TRBJ2-5; D remains unclear. The CDR3 is made up of 11 amino acids. Germline V CDR1 and CDR2: SGHAT, FQDESV (reference sequence). V dropped 5 bases and J dropped 5 bases, with 6 bases sitting between them. The CDR3 region has the DNA TGTGCCAGCAGCGACGACGAGACCCAGTACTTC. This sequence encodes CASSDDETQYF.

V and J are TRBV9 and TRBJ2-5; the D gene is possibly TRBD1 (5 bases). The CDR3 totals 15 residues. Trimming took off 0 bases at V and 2 bases at J, with 11 bases between the two ends. CDR1 and CDR2 (germline): SGDLS, YYNGEE. In nucleotides, the CDR3 is TGTGCCAGCAGCGTAGTGGGTGGGGCACAAGAGACCCAGTACTTC. It translates to CASSVVGGAQETQYF.

J is TRBJ1-1 and V is TRBV24-1, with D uncertain. This CDR3 has 13 residues. Trimming took 1 base from V and 6 from J, leaving 8 bases between them. Germline CDR1 and CDR2: KGHDR and SFDVKD. CDR3: CATSDFWGSEAFF. CDR3 DNA sequence: TGTGCCACCAGTGATTTTTGGGGATCTGAAGCTTTCTTT.

The J gene is TRBJ2-5, the V gene TRBV7-8, with no clear D. The CDR3 contains 14 residues. V lost 1 base and J 1 base, leaving 7 bases between the germline ends. Germline CDR1 is SGHVS and CDR2 is FQNEAQ. Written as DNA, the CDR3 is TGTGCCAGCAGCTTAGAGGCCAGCCAAGAGACCCAGTACTTC. Translated, it gives CASSLEASQETQYF.

This clonotype was detected only a few times. The V and J genes are TRBV4-3 and TRBJ1-2; D is unresolved. Germline loops: CDR1 LGHNA, CDR2 YSLEER. The CDR3 loop spans 14 amino acids. Trimming removed 0 bases at V and 7 bases at J, with 12 bases between. CDR3 DNA: TGCGCCAGCAGCCAAGAACTAGAGGGCGCTGGCTACACCTTC. Amino acids: CASSQELEGAGYTF.

This chain's CDR3 is CASSPGTGEGSYEQYF. The DNA of the CDR3 is TGCGCCAGCAGCCCCGGTACAGGGGAAGGATCCTACGAGCAGTACTTC. The chain couples TRBV4-3 to TRBJ2-7; 7 bases fit TRBD1. This CDR3 contains 16 residues. The V gene end was trimmed by 4 bases and the J gene end by 1 base; junction bases not matched to a gene: 10. The germline V gene encodes CDR1 LGHNA and CDR2 YSLEER.